Listed below are T cell receptor beta chains from one sample, sequenced in a study of monozygotic twins with inflammatory bowel disease. From the 5' RACE reads, TCRdb lists one entry per CDR3 protein and no DNA. The sample table includes about 210,000 distinct CDR3 sequences. Material: blood. The receptor source for this set is a human donor with ulcerative colitis or Crohn's disease, or a healthy co-twin of an affected twin (not recorded which). The CDR3 runs from the conserved cysteine through the conserved F or W.

j_call	v_call	cdr3_aa
TRBJ2-7	TRBV4-1	CASSINRGDPYEQYF
TRBJ1-2	TRBV5-1	CASSTDLNPGYTF
TRBJ1-1	TRBV21-1	CASSHAGNTEAFF
TRBJ1-2	TRBV5-4	CASSLEGSAVSSTLYGYTF
TRBJ2-1	TRBV12-3/TRBV12-4	CASSRTSGGANEQFF
TRBJ1-2	TRBV5-1	CASSFGRVSGYGYTF
TRBJ2-1	TRBV10-3	CAISGSGGALYEQFF
TRBJ1-1	TRBV5-4	CASSLDSPMNTEAFF
TRBJ1-4	TRBV7-4	CASSLPSFFTNEKLFF
TRBJ1-5	TRBV5-5	CASSFSVNQPQHF
TRBJ2-3	TRBV5-1	CASSLVGGDRTDTQYF
TRBJ1-1	TRBV12-3/TRBV12-4	CASSAPRTRGRVEAFF
TRBJ1-1	TRBV6-2/TRBV6-3	CASSYTGMNTEAFF
TRBJ2-1	TRBV20-1	CSATPPSGGTLIGFF
TRBJ2-2	TRBV29-1	CSVAWAGQTGELFF
TRBJ1-1	TRBV7-9	CASSLASGGPTEAFF
TRBJ2-5	TRBV12-3/TRBV12-4	CASSFLSYQETQYF
TRBJ1-2	TRBV7-9	CASSADLYGYTF
TRBJ2-5	TRBV5-1	CASSLKRGTKETQYF
TRBJ1-5	TRBV7-9	CASSLAGLHNQPQHF
TRBJ1-4	TRBV6-5	CASSSGTESFIATNEKLFF
TRBJ2-7	TRBV20-1	CSAGFDSYEQYF
TRBJ1-6	TRBV28	CASSGGQRYSPLHF
TRBJ2-1	TRBV2	CASRYRQGQYNEQFF
TRBJ1-2	TRBV12-3/TRBV12-4	CASSSDRVNGYTF
TRBJ2-7	TRBV2	CASKFLYEQYF